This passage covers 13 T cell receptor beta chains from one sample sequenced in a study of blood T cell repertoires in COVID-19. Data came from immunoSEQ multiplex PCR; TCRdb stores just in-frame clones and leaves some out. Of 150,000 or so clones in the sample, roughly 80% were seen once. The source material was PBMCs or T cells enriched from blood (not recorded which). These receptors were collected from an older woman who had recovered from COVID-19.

CDR3 coding DNA: TGCGCCAGCAGCCCCCGGGACAGGGTTTGGGAGAACACTGAAGCTTTCTTT. It specifies CASSPRDRVWENTEAFF. This chain joins TRBV4-1 and TRBJ1-1; TRBD1 matches at 9 bases. Germline V gives CDR1 MGHRA, CDR2 YSYEKL. The J segment lost 1 base and the V segment lost 4 bases, leaving 10 bases of the junction unmatched. The CDR3 consists of 17 residues.

The CDR3 DNA is TGTGCCAGCAGCTTGGTAGGCCCACAGGGACCGATATATTTT. It yields the protein CASSLVGPQGPIYF. The chain employs TRBV5-6 and TRBJ1-3, with D possibly being TRBD1 (6 bases). The V gene lost 0 bases and the J gene lost 13 bases, with 17 bases spanning the gap. This CDR3 has 14 amino acids. Germline CDR1 SGHDT, CDR2 YYEEEE.

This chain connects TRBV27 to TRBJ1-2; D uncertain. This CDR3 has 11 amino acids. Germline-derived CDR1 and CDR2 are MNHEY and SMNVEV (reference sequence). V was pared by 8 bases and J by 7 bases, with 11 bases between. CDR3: CASGAGFGYTF. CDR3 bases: TGTGCCAGCGGAGCCGGGTTTGGCTACACCTTC.

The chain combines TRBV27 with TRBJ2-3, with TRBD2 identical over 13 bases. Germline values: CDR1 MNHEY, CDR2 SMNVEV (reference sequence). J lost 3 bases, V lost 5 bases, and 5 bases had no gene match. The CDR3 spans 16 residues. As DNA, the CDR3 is TGTGCCAGCAGTGTACTAGCGGGGGGGCTTACAGATACGCAGTATTTT. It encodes CASSVLAGGLTDTQYF.

In DNA form, the CDR3 reads TGTGCCAGCAGCCAAGAATTGACGAACGGGGCTAATGAAAAACTGTTTTTT. Translating it yields CASSQELTNGANEKLFF. The chain carries TRBV14 and TRBJ1-4; no clear D gene. The V end was cut by 0 bases, the J end by 3 bases, with 14 bases between. The CDR3 sequence is 17 residues long. In germline, CDR1 is SGHDN, CDR2 FVKESK.

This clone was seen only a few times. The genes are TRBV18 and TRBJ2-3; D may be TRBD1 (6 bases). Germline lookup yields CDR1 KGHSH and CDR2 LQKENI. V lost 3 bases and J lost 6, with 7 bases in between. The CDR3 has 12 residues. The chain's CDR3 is CASSPDRDTQYF. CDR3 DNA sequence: TGTGCCAGCTCACCCGACAGGGATACGCAGTATTTT.

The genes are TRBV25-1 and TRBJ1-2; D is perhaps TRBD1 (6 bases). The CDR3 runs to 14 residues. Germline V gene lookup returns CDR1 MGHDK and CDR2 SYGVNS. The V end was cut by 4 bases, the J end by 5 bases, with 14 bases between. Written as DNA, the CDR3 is TGTGCCAGCAGTGGCCAGGGGTCTAGATATGGCTACACCTTC. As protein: CASSGQGSRYGYTF.

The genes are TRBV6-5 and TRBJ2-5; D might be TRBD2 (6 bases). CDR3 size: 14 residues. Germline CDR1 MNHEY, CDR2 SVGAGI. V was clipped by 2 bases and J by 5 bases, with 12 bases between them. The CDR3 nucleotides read TGTGCCAGCAGTTACCCCGGGGGTCGGGAGACCCAGTACTTC. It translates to CASSYPGGRETQYF.

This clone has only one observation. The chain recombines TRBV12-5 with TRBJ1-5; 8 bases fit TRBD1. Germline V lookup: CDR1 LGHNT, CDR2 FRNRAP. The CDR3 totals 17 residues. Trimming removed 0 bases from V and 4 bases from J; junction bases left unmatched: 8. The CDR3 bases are TGTGCTAGTGGTTTGGTAGACAGGGGAGTTGGTAATCAGCCCCAGCATTTT. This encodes CASGLVDRGVGNQPQHF.

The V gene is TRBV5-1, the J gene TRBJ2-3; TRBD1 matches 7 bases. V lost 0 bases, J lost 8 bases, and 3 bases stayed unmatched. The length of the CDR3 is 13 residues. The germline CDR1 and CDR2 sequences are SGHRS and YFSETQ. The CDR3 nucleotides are TGCGCCAGCAGCTTGGCGACAGGGAGTACGCAGTATTTT. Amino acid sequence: CASSLATGSTQYF. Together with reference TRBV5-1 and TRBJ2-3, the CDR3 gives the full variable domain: KAGVTQTPRYLIKTRGQQVTLSCSPISGHRSVSWYQQTPGQGLQFLFEYFSETQRNKGNFPGRFSGRQFSNSRSEMNVSTLELGDSALYLCASSLATGSTQYFGPGTRLTVL.

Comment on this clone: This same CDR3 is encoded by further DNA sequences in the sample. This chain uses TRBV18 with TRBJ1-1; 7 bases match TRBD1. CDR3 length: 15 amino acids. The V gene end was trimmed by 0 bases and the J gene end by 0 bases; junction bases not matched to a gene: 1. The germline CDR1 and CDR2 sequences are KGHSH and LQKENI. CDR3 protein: CASSPPDRLNTEAFF. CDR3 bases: TGTGCCAGCTCACCACCGGACAGGTTGAACACTGAAGCTTTCTTT.

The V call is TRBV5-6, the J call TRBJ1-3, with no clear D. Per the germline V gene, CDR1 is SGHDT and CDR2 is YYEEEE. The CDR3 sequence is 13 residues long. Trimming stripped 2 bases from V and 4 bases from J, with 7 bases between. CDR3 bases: TGTGCCAGCAGCTTTTTGGGCGGAAACACCATATATTTT. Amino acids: CASSFLGGNTIYF.

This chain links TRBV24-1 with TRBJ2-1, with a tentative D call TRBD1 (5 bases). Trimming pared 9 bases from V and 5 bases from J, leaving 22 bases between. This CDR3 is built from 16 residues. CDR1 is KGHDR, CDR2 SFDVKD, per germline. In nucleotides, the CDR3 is TGTGCCACCTCTCAAAAGGGGCTACCTGGGCACAATGAGCAGTTCTTC. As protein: CATSQKGLPGHNEQFF.